There are many counts of the clone carrying this T cell receptor beta chain. The sample originates from a study of T-cell reconstitution after alpha-beta-depleted transplantation in children. V was trimmed by 1 base and J by 0 bases, leaving 7 bases between them. This CDR3 is built from 14 residues. Germline assignment: CDR1 LGHNA and CDR2 YSLEER. Unique molecular identifiers featured in how the TCRbeta library was prepared. TCRdb ran MiXCR on the PCR reads and lists one entry per CDR3 protein. The top ten hold 6.3% of the sample, which has roughly 240,000 distinct CDR3 sequences, just under 8.5% seen once.

V and J are TRBV4-3 and TRBJ2-7; tentatively, D is TRBD1 (6 bases). This clonotype originated in a male patient between 10 and 17 years old who had a stem cell transplant for acute lymphoblastic leukemia, so the T cells may come from the graft donor. This specimen consisted of PBMCs, mostly from graft donor cells, obtained 180 days after TCRalphabeta/CD19-depleted stem cell transplant. The CDR3 bases are TGCGCCAGCAGCCAAGGGGGGCTCTCCTACGAGCAGTACTTC. It yields the protein CASSQGGLSYEQYF.